The sequence of this T cell receptor (beta chain) was determined in a study of blood T cells in healthy people across ages. Sample-barcoded 5' priming and a J-beta primer mix drove a second PCR of about 6 to 11 cycles. Paired-end reads containing CDR3 totaled no fewer than 3 million for each sample. From the 5' RACE reads, TCRdb called clonotypes with MiXCR, one entry per CDR3 protein. The sample includes 600,000 to 850,000 distinct CDR3 sequences, roughly 25% seen only once; the top ten take around 9.2%. In this sample, this clonotype turned up a few times. What it binds is not known. Study findings and constraints: Investigators viewed diversity estimates from one million T cells as underestimates, the study reported.

These data also featured in a second study, about T cells of mothers and their children. That work states: Over 9.5 million reads per mother and around 3.2 million per child were obtained. T cell clones that were persistent and microchimeric went undetected.

The origin of this receptor is a boy younger than 18 in good health. The sample was blood.

The CDR3 is CASSQEPTDYSPLHF. The CDR3 DNA reads TGCGCCAGCAGCCAAGAGCCCACAGATTATTCACCCCTCCACTTT. This chain links TRBV4-1 with TRBJ1-6; no firm D call. The germline gives CDR1 MGHRA, CDR2 YSYEKL. V was clipped by 0 bases and J by 8 bases, with 11 bases between them. CDR3 size: 15 residues.